The 2 T cell receptor beta chains below were found in one sample sequenced in a study of Ad26.COV2.S vaccination and SARS-CoV-2 variants. Method: immunoSEQ multiplex PCR; TCRdb's copy keeps in-frame clones and lacks some. The sample shows around 450,000 clones, around 90% of them seen only once. Sample treatment: approximately 18 received Ad26.COV2.S at low or high dose, single or two shots; a few received placebo; per-sample allocation not given. On day 63 after the first injection, vaccine and placebo recipients gave samples. The starting material was peripheral blood, obtained in a trial of Ad26.COV2.S vaccine versus placebo. The receptors were sampled from a person aged 18-60 years who received the Ad26.COV2.S COVID-19 vaccine or a placebo.

Comment on this clone: Other DNA sequences in the sample encode the same CDR3. The chain is built from TRBV19 and TRBJ2-1; D unresolved. The CDR3 loop spans 15 amino acids. The germline V gene has CDR1 LNHDA and CDR2 SQIVND (reference sequence). The V end was cut by 1 base, the J end by 0 bases, with 7 bases between. For the CDR3, the DNA is TGTGCCAGTAGTATAGGGCAGAACTCCTACAATGAGCAGTTCTTC. Encoded protein: CASSIGQNSYNEQFF.

This chain links TRBV7-9 with TRBJ2-7; 13 positions agree with TRBD2. Trimming cost V 5 bases and J 0 bases; bases outside gene matches: 10. Looked up from germline, CDR1 is SEHNR and CDR2 is FQNEAQ (reference sequence). This CDR3 is built from 18 residues. The chain's CDR3 is CASSLMTSGRSPSYEQYF. CDR3 DNA: TGTGCCAGCAGCCTGATGACTAGCGGGAGGTCCCCCTCCTACGAGCAGTACTTC.